A single sample is the source of the 27 T cell receptor beta chains below, sequenced in a study of blood T cells in healthy people across ages. Through a sample-barcoded 5' primer and a J-beta primer mix, a second PCR was run for roughly 6 to 12 cycles. TCRdb fed the 5' RACE reads into MiXCR, producing one record per CDR3 protein. The sample consists of about 1.4 million distinct CDR3 sequences, approximately 59% of them appearing once. Sequenced: blood. These receptors were taken from a man between 18 and 35 years old in good health.

The rearrangement joins TRBV10-3 to TRBJ2-1; 10 bases align to TRBD2. From germline, CDR1 is ENHRY and CDR2 SYGVKD. The CDR3 runs to 15 residues. V shed 3 bases and J 6 bases; nucleotides not matched to a gene: 5. CDR3 sequence: CAISEKRGGFNEQFF. Written as DNA, the CDR3 is TGTGCCATCAGTGAAAAGCGGGGGGGGTTCAATGAGCAGTTCTTC.

The V and J genes are TRBV9 and TRBJ2-7; D is unresolved. The DNA matches TRBJ2-5 better at its end, which makes the J call doubtful. The length of the CDR3 is 14 residues. Germline loops: CDR1 SGDLS, CDR2 YYNGEE. The CDR3 sequence is CASSPTLAGETQYF. The CDR3 DNA is TGTGCCAGCAGCCCCACCTTAGCCGGAGAGACCCAGTACTTC.

This clonotype turned up a few times. The J gene is TRBJ2-1, the V gene TRBV5-1; TRBD2 is a possible D gene (6 bases). The CDR3 contains 16 residues. Trimming shortened V by 5 bases and J by 7 bases, and 22 bases separated the two germline ends. Germline V gene data show CDR1 as SGHRS and CDR2 as YFSETQ. CDR3 amino acids: CASSLGVAGTGNEQFF. As DNA, the CDR3 is TGCGCCAGCAGTCTTGGGGTGGCGGGAACTGGTAATGAGCAGTTCTTC.

This clonotype was seen at least ten times. The rearrangement joins TRBV27 to TRBJ1-5, with unresolved D. V dropped 2 bases and J dropped 0 bases, with 14 bases sitting between them. This CDR3 is built from 17 residues. Germline V lookup: CDR1 MNHEY, CDR2 SMNVEV (reference sequence). The CDR3 loop reads CASSLRAGSYSNQPQHF. DNA of the CDR3: TGTGCCAGCAGTTTAAGAGCGGGCTCTTATAGCAATCAGCCCCAGCATTTT.

This clonotype has a single count. V and J are TRBV29-1 and TRBJ1-2, with a possible D match to TRBD1 (5 bases). Per germline, CDR1 SQVTM and CDR2 ANQGSEA. Trimming removed 7 bases at V and 3 bases at J, with 12 bases between. The CDR3 contains 12 residues. The chain's CDR3 is CSGWGIDYGYTF. The CDR3, as DNA: TGCAGCGGCTGGGGCATAGACTATGGCTACACCTTC.

The chain employs TRBV28 and TRBJ2-4; possibly TRBD2 for D (5 bases). CDR3 size: 12 residues. Germline CDR1 is MDHEN and CDR2 is SYDVKM. Trimming took off 7 bases at V and 7 bases at J, with 11 bases between the two ends. CDR3: CASTSTTNIQYF. DNA of the CDR3: TGTGCCAGCACCTCGACTACGAACATTCAGTACTTC.

The chain carries TRBV6-6 and TRBJ2-3, with D tentatively TRBD2 (6 bases). The CDR3 contains 14 residues. Germline V gene lookup returns CDR1 MNHNY and CDR2 SVGAGI (reference sequence). Trimming pared 2 bases from V and 4 bases from J, leaving 10 bases between. Here the CDR3 reads CASSYVGEADTQYF. CDR3 nucleotide sequence: TGTGCCAGCAGTTACGTAGGGGAGGCAGATACGCAGTATTTT.

The chain links TRBV10-3 to TRBJ2-7, with 14 positions matching TRBD2. Germline trimming cut 10 bases from V and 5 bases from J; bases unmatched to any gene: 7. The CDR3 is made up of 14 amino acids. Germline V gene data show CDR1 as ENHRY and CDR2 as SYGVKD. CDR3 DNA: TGTGCCACAGGGACTAGCGGGAGAGTCCACGAGCAGTACTTC. Translation gives CATGTSGRVHEQYF.

A remark on this clonotype: Given the absence of the conserved phenylalanine or tryptophan at the CDR3 end, a read error is likely. The chain recombines TRBV29-1 with TRBJ2-3; D gene uncertain. V lost 7 bases, J lost 2 bases, and 16 bases lay in between. Germline CDR1 reads SQVTM; CDR2 reads ANQGSEA. The CDR3 runs to 14 residues. The CDR3 DNA follows: TGCAGCGGCTATCCCGGCGAAGACACAGATACGCAGTATCTT. Translated, it gives CSGYPGEDTDTQYL.

V and J are TRBV20-1 and TRBJ2-1, with 9 bases identical to TRBD1. The tail of the sequence fits TRBJ2-7 better, so the J call may be wrong. This CDR3 spans 13 amino acids. Germline lookup yields CDR1 DFQATT and CDR2 SNEGSKA (reference sequence). The CDR3, as DNA: TGCAGTGCTATGACAGGGGGTTTCTACGAGCAGTACTTC. Translated: CSAMTGGFYEQYF.

This sequence joins TRBV6-5 and TRBJ1-2; 9 bases fit TRBD1. V was clipped by 5 bases and J by 7 bases; unmatched bases: 14. The germline V gene has CDR1 MNHEY and CDR2 SVGAGI. This CDR3 spans 16 amino acids. The CDR3 sequence: CASSHRRDRALGGYTF. The CDR3 DNA reads as TGTGCCAGCAGTCACCGCAGGGACAGGGCATTAGGTGGCTACACCTTC.

This clonotype was seen once. The V call is TRBV24-1, the J call TRBJ2-3; D gene uncertain. V was shortened by 2 bases and J by 2 bases, with 4 bases between the two germline ends. The germline V gene encodes CDR1 KGHDR and CDR2 SFDVKD. The length of the CDR3 is 13 residues. CDR3 sequence reads: CATSDSLTDTQYF. In DNA, the CDR3 is TGTGCCACCAGTGATTCCCTCACAGATACGCAGTATTTT.

The chain recombines TRBV12-3 or TRBV12-4 with TRBJ2-7; D tentatively reads TRBD1 or TRBD2 (5 bases each). The CDR3 is 15 amino acids. V lost 3 bases, J lost 2 bases, and 14 bases lay in between. CDR3 DNA sequence: TGTGCCAGCAGTTTGACCGGGACGGGGACCTACGAGCAGTACTTC. Translation: CASSLTGTGTYEQYF.

The table lists this clonotype with a few counts. The CDR3 reads CASRPDRGEQFF. CDR3 DNA: TGCGCCAGCAGGCCTGACAGGGGCGAGCAGTTCTTC. V gene TRBV5-1 combines with J gene TRBJ2-1, with 8 bases fitting TRBD1. Germline V CDR1 and CDR2: SGHRS, YFSETQ. The V segment lost 5 bases and the J segment 10 bases; nucleotides outside the gene matches: 5. The CDR3 runs 12 residues.

This chain uses TRBV7-2 with TRBJ1-2; no clear D gene. Germline V gene sequence: CDR1 SGHTA, CDR2 FQGNSA. The CDR3 is made up of 13 amino acids. V lost 5 bases to trimming and J lost 4 bases, with 11 bases between them. CDR3 nucleotide sequence: TGTGCCAGCAGCCTTGACCAACTCTATGGCTACACCTTC. Protein sequence: CASSLDQLYGYTF.

This clonotype occurred a few times. V is TRBV13 and J is TRBJ2-6; no clear D. CDR1 and CDR2 (germline): PRHDT, FYEKMQ (reference sequence). The CDR3 is 16 residues long. With 7 bases removed from V and 0 bases from J, the gap between germline ends came to 13 bases. The CDR3 DNA reads TGTGCCAGCACCCTAATGGGTACCTCTGGGGCCAACGTCCTGACTTTC. As protein: CASTLMGTSGANVLTF.

The J gene is TRBJ2-3, the V gene TRBV6-6; TRBD2 agrees at 10 bases. V lost 5 bases to trimming and J lost 10 bases; unmatched junction nucleotides: 9. Germline CDR1 is MNHNY and CDR2 is SVGAGI (reference sequence). This CDR3 is built from 14 residues. CDR3 region: CASSPREAGGAQYF. The CDR3 region has the DNA TGTGCCAGCAGTCCAAGGGAAGCGGGGGGGGCGCAGTATTTT.

With respect to this clonotype: A much larger clone is a single base away; this may be a read error. The gene calls are TRBV20-1 and TRBJ2-7; D is perhaps TRBD2 (6 bases). Germline CDR1 DFQATT, CDR2 SNEGSKA (reference sequence). V shed 6 bases and J shed 6 bases, with 15 bases lying between them. The CDR3 has 12 residues. CDR3 amino acids: CSALLATREQYF. The CDR3 DNA follows: TGCAGTGCCCTACTAGCTACGCGCGAGCAGTACTTC.

The chain couples TRBV19 to TRBJ2-1, with TRBD1 matching 8 bases. The V gene's germline CDR1 is LNHDA and CDR2 SQIVND (reference sequence). The J segment lost 3 bases and the V segment lost 4 bases, leaving 14 bases of the junction unmatched. The CDR3 extends over 18 amino acids. The CDR3 bases are TGTGCCAGTAGTACCCGACAGGGGAGAGACAGTTACTACAATGAGCAGTTCTTC. This encodes CASSTRQGRDSYYNEQFF.

This clonotype was seen a handful of times. The rearrangement joins TRBV6-5 to TRBJ2-7; 9 nucleotides match TRBD1. CDR1 is MNHEY, CDR2 SVGAGI, per germline. Trimming cost V 6 bases and J 5 bases; bases outside gene matches: 8. The CDR3 spans 14 residues. The CDR3 coding sequence is TGTGCCAGCAGCCGGGACAGGGCGCGCCACGAGCAGTACTTC. It is translated as CASSRDRARHEQYF.

The J gene is TRBJ2-5, the V gene TRBV6-2 or TRBV6-3; D remains ambiguous. CDR3 size: 12 residues. Germline V lookup: CDR1 MNHEY, CDR2 SVGEGT. The V end lost 6 bases, the J end lost 11 bases, and 16 bases lay between the germline ends. CDR3 amino acids: CASSPATNEQYF. DNA for the CDR3: TGTGCCAGCAGCCCCGCGACCAATGAGCAGTACTTC.

This chain uses TRBV7-9 with TRBJ1-5, with TRBD1 as a possible D gene (5 bases). Trimming removed 8 bases from V and 1 base from J, with 12 bases in between. CDR1 is SEHNR and CDR2 is FQNEAQ in the germline V gene (reference sequence). This CDR3 region has 14 residues. The CDR3 here is CASRMGGSNQPQHF. In nucleotides, the CDR3 is TGTGCCAGCCGTATGGGGGGGAGCAATCAGCCCCAGCATTTT. Together with reference TRBV7-9 and TRBJ1-5, the CDR3 gives the full variable domain: DTGVSQNPRHKITKRGQNVTFRCDPISEHNRLYWYRQTLGQGPEFLTYFQNEAQLEKSRLLSDRFSAERPKGSFSTLEIQRTEQGDSAMYLCASRMGGSNQPQHFGDGTRLSIL.

In DNA form, the CDR3 reads TGTGCCAGCAGCCCCAACGTAGCGGGAGAAGCTTACAATGAGCAGTTCTTC. Residues: CASSPNVAGEAYNEQFF. The V and J genes are TRBV7-9 and TRBJ2-1; 9 positions agree with TRBD2. V lost 5 bases to trimming and J lost 4 bases; unmatched junction nucleotides: 12. Germline lookup yields CDR1 SEHNR and CDR2 FQNEAQ (reference sequence). This CDR3 has 17 amino acids.

The chain couples TRBV27 to TRBJ1-2; 8 nucleotides match TRBD1. J lost 3 bases, V lost 5 bases, and 8 bases had no gene match. The CDR3 contains 15 residues. Per germline, CDR1 MNHEY and CDR2 SMNVEV (reference sequence). The CDR3 here is CASSPLDREDYGYTF. The CDR3 DNA reads TGTGCCAGCAGTCCGTTGGACAGGGAGGACTATGGCTACACCTTC.

This clonotype was counted only a few times. The chain uses TRBV20-1 and TRBJ2-4, with D possibly being TRBD2 (5 bases). The end of the DNA fits TRBJ2-5 better, so the J call may be wrong. CDR3 length: 14 residues. Germline V gene sequence: CDR1 DFQATT, CDR2 SNEGSKA (reference sequence). The DNA for the CDR3 is TGCAGTGCTATTCTAGCTTCCGTCCAAGAGACCCAGTACTTC. As protein: CSAILASVQETQYF.

The gene calls are TRBV20-1 and TRBJ1-2, with D uncertain. The CDR3 is 12 amino acids. Germline CDR1 reads DFQATT; CDR2 reads SNEGSKA (reference sequence). V was shortened by 3 bases and J by 10 bases, with 15 bases between the two germline ends. DNA of the CDR3: TGCAGTGCTAGTACCAGAACCGCGAACTACACCTTC. Translation gives CSASTRTANYTF.

The chain uses TRBV30 and TRBJ1-1; 7 nucleotides align to TRBD1. Germline lookup yields CDR1 GTSNPN and CDR2 SVGIG (reference sequence). V was pared by 3 bases and J by 3 bases, with 4 bases of the junction left unmatched. The CDR3 consists of 13 residues. The CDR3 is CAWSGTDHTEAFF. For the CDR3, the DNA is TGTGCCTGGAGCGGGACAGATCACACTGAAGCTTTCTTT. Full variable domain (remainder filled in from reference TRBV30 and TRBJ1-1): SQTIHQWPATLVQPVGSPLSLECTVEGTSNPNLYWYRQAAGRGLQLLFYSVGIGQISSEVPQNLSASRPQDRQFILSSKKLLLSDSGFYLCAWSGTDHTEAFFGQGTRLTVV.